Each of the 22 T cell receptor beta chains below was sequenced from the same sample in a study of T cell repertoires in cytomegalovirus infection. For these receptors, no antigen is known. TCRdb used MiXCR to reprocess the reads, holding one entry per CDR3 protein. The sample carries about 130,000 distinct CDR3 sequences, 20% to 30% recorded once. Sequenced sample: PBMCs, sequenced either directly or after in vitro stimulation (not recorded which). Receptor source: a human donor in good health (CMV status not recorded). Some clones in this sample may be carry-over from other donors' samples.

Only a few counts were recorded for this clonotype. V usage is TRBV6-2 or TRBV6-3 and J usage is TRBJ2-1; D call uncertain. V was cut by 2 bases and J by 5 bases, with 13 bases left in between. Germline CDR1 reads MNHEY; CDR2 reads SVGEGT. This CDR3 has 15 residues. CDR3 in DNA: TGTGCCAGCAGTTACAAGCCCCCGGCTCACAATGAGCAGTTCTTC. It is translated as CASSYKPPAHNEQFF.

This clonotype was counted between two and nine times. This rearrangement joins TRBV7-8 to TRBJ1-1; no clear D gene. Germline CDR1 reads SGHVS; CDR2 reads FQNEAQ. The V and J ends lost 0 bases and 10 bases respectively, with 9 bases between them. The CDR3 loop spans 12 amino acids. CDR3 nucleotides: TGTGCCAGCAGCTTAGCCGGGGATAGAGCTTTCTTT. Translation: CASSLAGDRAFF.

V is TRBV5-4 and J is TRBJ2-7; 11 nucleotides align to TRBD1. In germline, CDR1 is SGHNT, CDR2 YYREEE (reference sequence). V was pared by 4 bases and J by 2 bases, with 5 bases of the junction left unmatched. This CDR3 region has 15 residues. The CDR3: CASSPRTGGAYEQYF. In DNA form, the CDR3 reads TGTGCCAGCAGCCCGCGGACAGGGGGCGCCTACGAGCAGTACTTC.

This clonotype has just one count. The rearrangement links TRBV4-1 to TRBJ1-3, with 8 nucleotides matching TRBD1. V lost 1 base, J lost 2 bases, and 4 bases stayed unmatched. CDR1 and CDR2 from the germline V gene are MGHRA and YSYEKL. This CDR3 has 16 amino acids. The CDR3 spells CASSQGQGAAGNTIYF. The CDR3 nucleotides are TGCGCCAGCAGCCAAGGGCAGGGGGCAGCTGGAAACACCATATATTTT.

This clonotype was counted ten times or more. The chain combines TRBV7-2 with TRBJ2-7; TRBD1 or TRBD2 may be the D gene (5 bases each). The CDR3 runs to 13 residues. Germline V lookup: CDR1 SGHTA, CDR2 FQGNSA. Trimming stripped 6 bases from V and 2 bases from J, with 11 bases between. In nucleotides, the CDR3 is TGTGCCAGCAGGAACGGGACGACCTACGAGCAGTACTTC. Amino acids: CASRNGTTYEQYF.

CDR3 in amino acids: CASSPIGGTGNTIYF. CDR3 bases: TGTGCCAGCTCTCCCATCGGGGGGACAGGAAACACCATATATTTT. The chain links TRBV18 to TRBJ1-3; a weak D match, TRBD1 (6 bases). CDR1 is KGHSH and CDR2 is LQKENI in the germline V gene. The ends were cut back, 6 bases at V and 4 bases at J, with 16 bases in the middle. The CDR3 is 15 amino acids.

At least ten counts were recorded for this clonotype. This sequence joins TRBV27 and TRBJ1-6, with 8 nucleotides matching TRBD1. CDR3 size: 14 residues. The germline V gene encodes CDR1 MNHEY and CDR2 SMNVEV (reference sequence). J gave up 8 bases and V 6 bases, and 6 bases lay outside the gene matches. CDR3 sequence: CASRAQGAYSPLHF. DNA of the CDR3: TGTGCCAGCAGGGCTCAGGGGGCCTATTCACCCCTCCACTTT.

This clonotype was recorded a few times. The CDR3 nucleotides read TGCGCCAGCAGCCAAGAGGGAAGGGAAGAGACCCAGTACTTC. The encoded protein is CASSQEGREETQYF. This rearrangement joins TRBV4-1 to TRBJ2-5; D gene unclear. This CDR3 is built from 14 residues. CDR1 and CDR2 from the germline V gene are MGHRA and YSYEKL. Trimming took 0 bases from V and 3 from J, leaving 8 bases between them.

The chain recombines TRBV20-1 with TRBJ2-7; 9 bases are a match to TRBD2. The CDR3 contains 15 residues. Trimming took 0 bases from V and 4 from J; bases not matched to a gene: 7. Germline CDR1 is DFQATT and CDR2 is SNEGSKA (reference sequence). The CDR3 DNA reads TGCAGTGCTAGAGATCTGCTAGCGGGATATTACGAGCAGTACTTC. Protein product: CSARDLLAGYYEQYF.

This chain uses TRBV12-3 or TRBV12-4 with TRBJ1-2; D possibly corresponds to TRBD1 (6 bases). V was shortened by 8 bases and J by 5 bases, with 18 bases between the two germline ends. This CDR3 has 14 residues. The CDR3 reads CASGNSGQFYGYTF. The CDR3 nucleotides read TGTGCCAGCGGTAATTCAGGACAGTTTTATGGCTACACCTTC.

Only a few counts were recorded for this clonotype. The J gene is TRBJ2-6, the V gene TRBV14; D unresolved. V was cut by 6 bases and J by 4 bases, with 4 bases left in between. The CDR3 sequence is 12 residues long. Germline CDR1 reads SGHDN; CDR2 reads FVKESK. The CDR3 loop reads CASRQGANVLTF. The CDR3 bases are TGTGCCAGCAGACAGGGGGCCAACGTCCTGACTTTC. The full variable domain, completed using reference TRBV14 and TRBJ2-6, is EAGVTQFPSHSVIEKGQTVTLRCDPISGHDNLYWYRRVMGKEIKFLLHFVKESKQDESGMPNNRFLAERTGGTYSTLKVQPAELEDSGVYFCASRQGANVLTFGAGSRLTVL.

This clonotype was picked up one time. V usage is TRBV10-3 and J usage is TRBJ2-2; D possibly uses TRBD1 or TRBD2 (5 bases each). The germline V and J ends were trimmed by 7 bases and 9 bases, with 12 bases remaining between them. Per germline, CDR1 ENHRY and CDR2 SYGVKD. This CDR3 is built from 12 residues. CDR3 sequence reads: CAITGTGRELFF. CDR3 coding DNA: TGTGCCATCACCGGGACGGGGCGGGAGCTGTTTTTT.

This clonotype was detected only a few times. The genes are TRBV5-1 and TRBJ2-3; 16 bases map to TRBD2. The CDR3 covers 18 residues. Germline CDR1 and CDR2: SGHRS and YFSETQ. V was pared by 4 bases and J by 1 base, with 6 bases of the junction left unmatched. The CDR3 nucleotides are TGCGCCAGCAGCGCCGGGACTAGCGGGAGGGTCGGCACAGATACGCAGTATTTT. This translates into CASSAGTSGRVGTDTQYF. Complete variable domain (other parts from reference TRBV5-1 and TRBJ2-3): KAGVTQTPRYLIKTRGQQVTLSCSPISGHRSVSWYQQTPGQGLQFLFEYFSETQRNKGNFPGRFSGRQFSNSRSEMNVSTLELGDSALYLCASSAGTSGRVGTDTQYFGPGTRLTVL.

The CDR3: CATSEALPGGRSQRYNEQFF. The CDR3, as DNA: TGTGCCACCAGTGAAGCCCTACCGGGCGGGAGATCCCAGCGTTACAATGAGCAGTTCTTC. The chain is built from TRBV24-1 and TRBJ2-1; 7 bases match TRBD2. In germline, CDR1 is KGHDR, CDR2 SFDVKD. Trimming took 4 bases from V and 4 from J; bases not matched to a gene: 21. This CDR3 contains 20 residues.

This clonotype was counted ten times or more. The chain combines TRBV7-9 with TRBJ1-3; 7 nucleotides align to TRBD1. This CDR3 spans 14 amino acids. The ends lost 5 bases at V and 5 bases at J; junction bases unmatched: 6. Germline V gene sequence: CDR1 SEHNR, CDR2 FQNEAQ (reference sequence). DNA of the CDR3: TGTGCCAGCAGCCCCCGGGACAGAAGAAACACCATATATTTT. It encodes CASSPRDRRNTIYF. The full variable domain, its missing parts supplied by reference TRBV7-9 and TRBJ1-3, is DTGVSQNPRHKITKRGQNVTFRCDPISEHNRLYWYRQTLGQGPEFLTYFQNEAQLEKSRLLSDRFSAERPKGSFSTLEIQRTEQGDSAMYLCASSPRDRRNTIYFGEGSWLTVV.

This clonotype showed up just a few times. The V and J genes are TRBV11-2 and TRBJ1-1; D remains ambiguous. This CDR3 has 12 residues. Looked up from germline, CDR1 is SGHAT and CDR2 is FQNNGV. The V end was cut by 2 bases, the J end by 6 bases, with 7 bases between. CDR3 protein: CASSLMVAEAFF. The CDR3 coding sequence is TGTGCCAGCAGCTTAATGGTGGCTGAAGCTTTCTTT.

This clonotype was detected a few times. The rearrangement joins TRBV12-3 or TRBV12-4 to TRBJ1-2; possibly TRBD1 for D (5 bases). The CDR3 has 14 amino acids. Trimming shortened V by 4 bases and J by 7 bases, and 16 bases separated the two germline ends. Written as DNA, the CDR3 is TGTGCCAGCAGTTCCGGTATACGAGACAGTGGCTACACCTTC. Translating gives CASSSGIRDSGYTF.

J is TRBJ2-7 and V is TRBV7-9; maybe TRBD2 (6 bases). CDR1 and CDR2 from the germline V gene are SEHNR and FQNEAQ (reference sequence). V was shortened by 5 bases and J by 6 bases, with 23 bases between the two germline ends. The CDR3 consists of 16 residues. CDR3 DNA sequence: TGTGCCAGCAGCAGTAGCGGAGCCCTTAGGTTAGGCGAGCAGTACTTC. Translation gives CASSSSGALRLGEQYF.

This rearrangement joins TRBV29-1 to TRBJ2-5; TRBD2 matches at 7 bases. Trimming cost V 3 bases and J 5 bases; bases outside gene matches: 3. The V gene's germline CDR1 is SQVTM and CDR2 ANQGSEA. The CDR3 extends over 12 amino acids. In DNA form, the CDR3 reads TGCAGCGTTGATCGGGGAGGGGAGACCCAGTACTTC. Encoded protein: CSVDRGGETQYF. Filled out from reference TRBV29-1 and TRBJ2-5, the complete variable domain reads SAVISQKPSRDICQRGTSLTIQCQVDSQVTMMFWYRQQPGQSLTLIATANQGSEATYESGFVIDKFPISRPNLTFSTLTVSNMSPEDSSIYLCSVDRGGETQYFGPGTRLLVL.

This clonotype came up many times. V gene TRBV7-2 combines with J gene TRBJ1-2, with D perhaps TRBD1 (5 bases). Germline V gene data show CDR1 as SGHTA and CDR2 as FQGNSA. Trimming took 4 bases from V and 4 from J, leaving 13 bases between them. The CDR3 extends over 14 amino acids. In DNA form, the CDR3 reads TGTGCCAGCAGCTCCAGACAGCGGAGCTATGGCTACACCTTC. As protein: CASSSRQRSYGYTF. Full variable domain (remainder filled in from reference TRBV7-2 and TRBJ1-2): GAGVSQSPSNKVTEKGKDVELRCDPISGHTALYWYRQSLGQGLEFLIYFQGNSAPDKSGLPSDRFSAERTGGSVSTLTIQRTQQEDSAVYLCASSSRQRSYGYTFGSGTRLTVV.

As regards this clonotype: The junction does not match germline at one end; this may be a read error. The chain recombines TRBV20-1 with TRBJ2-1, with 8 bases aligning to TRBD2. CDR1 and CDR2 (germline): DFQATT, SNEGSKA (reference sequence). The CDR3 length is 15 residues. CDR3 sequence (DNA): TGCAGTGCCAGAGAAGCGGGAGCTCTTTTGTTGGGGCAGTTCTTC. Translated: CSAREAGALLLGQFF.

In this sample, this clonotype turned up a few times. The chain joins TRBV19 to TRBJ1-6, with D perhaps TRBD1 (6 bases). Germline V gene sequence: CDR1 LNHDA, CDR2 SQIVND (reference sequence). There are 15 residues in the CDR3. V lost 3 bases and J lost 7, with 13 bases in between. The CDR3 protein is CASSIRGGRNSPLHF. CDR3 nucleotide sequence: TGTGCCAGTAGTATCAGGGGTGGGAGGAATTCACCCCTCCACTTT.